This T cell receptor (beta chain) was sequenced for a study of cytomegalovirus exposure and HLA in healthy donors. This clone has more than one count but fewer than ten. Amplification used 60 Vbeta primers and 13 Jbeta primers. This table comes from immunoSEQ multiplex PCR, and its TCRdb copy is limited to in-frame clones, with some not included. The table shows some 120,000 clones, with 74% occurring only once. Though nominally healthy at sampling, donors likely had unrecorded immune exposures. V shed 0 bases, J shed 4 bases, and the junction held 3 bases outside the gene matches. From germline, CDR1 is PRHDT and CDR2 FYEKMQ (reference sequence). This CDR3 has 15 residues.

The chain links TRBV13 to TRBJ2-3, with 8 bases aligning to TRBD1. The receptor's source is a woman aged 45-60 years in good health and CMV-seropositive. The sample was PBMCs. Written as DNA, the CDR3 is TGTGCCAGCAGCTTAGGACAGGGGGTGGCAGATACGCAGTATTTT. It encodes CASSLGQGVADTQYF.